The 25 T cell receptor beta chains listed next were all sequenced from one sample in a study of Graves' ophthalmopathy and Graves' hyperthyroidism. The TCR beta CDR3 regions underwent amplification from RNA transcripts. The library came from an HTBI-primed first-round RT-PCR and a second-round multiplex PCR. TCRdb re-called the multiplex PCR reads through MiXCR, storing one row per CDR3 protein. The sample holds about 740,000 distinct CDR3 sequences, 40% seen once. The sample consisted of peripheral blood. These receptors were taken from an adult man with Graves' ophthalmopathy.

This rearrangement joins TRBV12-3 or TRBV12-4 to TRBJ1-1; TRBD1 might be the D (5 bases). The CDR3 covers 14 residues. Trimming removed 6 bases from V and 5 bases from J, with 16 bases in between. The CDR3 protein is CASRRSGGDTEAFF. The CDR3 nucleotides read TGTGCCAGCAGGCGCTCGGGGGGTGATACTGAAGCTTTCTTT.

The J gene is TRBJ2-2, the V gene TRBV9; TRBD2 aligns across 13 bases. After removal of 4 bases from V and 6 bases from J, the junction contained 6 bases not matched to a gene. CDR3 length: 16 amino acids. Germline CDR1 SGDLS, CDR2 YYNGEE. This chain's CDR3 is CASSPRTSGSAGELFF. The DNA of the CDR3 is TGTGCCAGCAGCCCCCGGACTAGCGGGAGTGCCGGGGAGCTGTTTTTT.

The V gene is TRBV28, the J gene TRBJ2-7, with 9 bases that match TRBD1. The CDR3 spans 12 residues. Germline V lookup: CDR1 MDHEN, CDR2 SYDVKM. V gave up 5 bases and J gave up 9 bases; unmatched junction bases: 5. This CDR3 is CASSVGTGRQYF. CDR3 nucleotide sequence: TGTGCCAGCAGTGTGGGGACAGGGCGGCAGTACTTC. Complete variable domain (other parts from reference TRBV28 and TRBJ2-7): DVKVTQSSRYLVKRTGEKVFLECVQDMDHENMFWYRQDPGLGLRLIYFSYDVKMKEKGDIPEGYSVSREKKERFSLILESASTNQTSMYLCASSVGTGRQYFGPGTRLTVT.

This clonotype came up once. The chain joins TRBV19 to TRBJ2-2; TRBD1 aligns across 9 bases. CDR1 and CDR2 from the germline V gene are LNHDA and SQIVND (reference sequence). Trimming at V came to 9 bases and at J to 6 bases, leaving 14 bases not matched to a gene. CDR3 length: 16 residues. The CDR3 spells CASSPGQGLEPGELFF. The CDR3, as DNA: TGTGCCAGCTCACCGGGACAGGGCTTGGAACCCGGGGAGCTGTTTTTT.

The CDR3 protein is CASSQSQGSEAFF. The CDR3 nucleotides read TGCGCCAGCAGCCAATCACAGGGATCTGAAGCTTTCTTT. The chain is built from TRBV4-1 and TRBJ1-1; perhaps TRBD1 as D (6 bases). Germline assignment: CDR1 MGHRA and CDR2 YSYEKL. The V and J ends lost 2 bases and 6 bases respectively, with 10 bases between them. The CDR3 sequence is 13 residues long.

Of note for this clonotype: Possible read error: a much larger clone is one base away. Without the conserved terminal phenylalanine or tryptophan, this CDR3 likely stems from a read error. The V gene is TRBV2, the J gene TRBJ1-2; TRBD1 agrees at 10 bases. The CDR3 has 15 amino acids. Germline assignment: CDR1 SNHLY and CDR2 FYNNEI. Trimming took 4 bases from V and 3 from J; bases not matched to a gene: 5. CDR3 amino acids: CASSGDRGRDYGYTL. The CDR3 bases are TGTGCCAGCAGTGGAGACAGGGGGCGAGACTATGGCTACACCCTC.

This clonotype turned up a few times. The chain is built from TRBV5-4 and TRBJ2-7; 7 nucleotides line up with TRBD2. CDR3 length: 15 residues. V was clipped by 0 bases and J by 4 bases; unmatched bases: 7. CDR1 SGHNT and CDR2 YYREEE come from the germline V gene (reference sequence). Here the CDR3 DNA reads TGTGCCAGCAGCTTGGATGGACTAGGGAGATACGAGCAGTACTTC. Translation: CASSLDGLGRYEQYF.

Many counts were recorded for this clonotype. V is TRBV29-1 and J is TRBJ2-7, with TRBD2 as a possible D gene (5 bases). The length of the CDR3 is 15 residues. Deletions cut 1 base from V and 6 bases from J, with 19 bases between. Germline CDR1 reads SQVTM; CDR2 reads ANQGSEA. CDR3 in DNA: TGCAGCGTTGAAGGTAGTCGGGGAACGGTAGGCGAGCAGTACTTC. Its translation is CSVEGSRGTVGEQYF.

The V gene is TRBV24-1, the J gene TRBJ1-5, with 12 bases aligning to TRBD1. J was trimmed by 6 bases and V by 6 bases; bases with no gene match: 8. In germline, CDR1 is KGHDR, CDR2 SFDVKD. The CDR3 totals 16 residues. CDR3 nucleotides: TGTGCCACCAGTTTCTCCGGGACAGGGGGCGTTCAGCCCCAGCATTTT. This encodes CATSFSGTGGVQPQHF.

This clonotype appeared many times. The chain combines TRBV7-6 with TRBJ1-2; no clear D gene. Germline loops: CDR1 SGHVS, CDR2 FNYEAQ. Trimming stripped 5 bases from V and 4 bases from J, with 14 bases between. The CDR3 runs to 14 residues. The CDR3 region is CASSITDGSYGYTF. The DNA of the CDR3 is TGTGCCAGCAGCATTACGGACGGCTCCTATGGCTACACCTTC.

The V gene is TRBV6-6, the J gene TRBJ1-1; 8 positions agree with TRBD1. CDR1 MNHNY and CDR2 SVGAGI come from the germline V gene (reference sequence). The trim removed 4 bases at V and 4 bases at J, leaving 11 bases unmatched. There are 16 residues in the CDR3. The CDR3 spells CASSSLGQALRTEAFF. Here the CDR3 DNA reads TGTGCCAGCAGTTCCTTGGGACAGGCTTTACGCACTGAAGCTTTCTTT.

As concerns this clonotype: This may come from a read error, since a much larger clone is one base off. As DNA, the CDR3 is TGTGCCAGTAGTACAATCCATGGGACCCACGAGCAGTACTTC. Translating it yields CASSTIHGTHEQYF. V and J are TRBV19 and TRBJ2-7; the D gene could be TRBD1 or TRBD2 (5 bases each). This CDR3 has 14 residues. The ends were cut back, 4 bases at V and 5 bases at J, with 15 bases in the middle. CDR1 is LNHDA and CDR2 is SQIVND in the germline V gene (reference sequence). The variable domain in full, with the rest retrieved from reference TRBV19 and TRBJ2-7, is DGGITQSPKYLFRKEGQNVTLSCEQNLNHDAMYWYRQDPGQGLRLIYYSQIVNDFQKGDIAEGYSVSREKKESFPLTVTSAQKNPTAFYLCASSTIHGTHEQYFGPGTRLTVT.

The chain uses TRBV19 and TRBJ1-2; D is unresolved. Trimming took off 7 bases at V and 4 bases at J, with 19 bases between the two ends. CDR3 size: 15 residues. Germline CDR1 LNHDA, CDR2 SQIVND (reference sequence). CDR3 residues: CASTTSGSAPYGYTF. The CDR3 bases are TGTGCCAGTACCACCTCCGGGAGCGCACCCTATGGCTACACCTTC.

At least ten counts were recorded for this clonotype. This chain joins TRBV7-9 and TRBJ2-7; perhaps D is TRBD1 or TRBD2 (5 bases each). The CDR3 consists of 14 residues. V lost 3 bases and J 3 bases, leaving 12 bases between the germline ends. Germline V CDR1 and CDR2: SEHNR, FQNEAQ (reference sequence). CDR3 DNA: TGTGCCAGCAGCTTTGGGGGAAGCATCTACGAGCAGTACTTC. Protein sequence: CASSFGGSIYEQYF.

This clonotype was observed a few times. The J gene is TRBJ2-7, the V gene TRBV20-1; D is unclear. Germline V gene data show CDR1 as DFQATT and CDR2 as SNEGSKA (reference sequence). The CDR3 covers 10 residues. V gave up 8 bases and J gave up 6 bases, with 11 bases separating them. CDR3 DNA: TGCAGTAAGCACCCCTGCGAGCAGTACTTC. It is translated as CSKHPCEQYF.

The genes are TRBV4-3 and TRBJ1-1; TRBD1 is a possible D gene (6 bases). Germline loops: CDR1 LGHNA, CDR2 YSLEER. This CDR3 is 16 amino acids long. V lost 1 base, J lost 1 base, and 13 bases lay in between. This CDR3 is CASSQGAGGPNTEAFF. The CDR3, as DNA: TGCGCCAGCAGCCAAGGGGCGGGGGGGCCGAACACTGAAGCTTTCTTT.

This clonotype was observed a handful of times. The chain uses TRBV6-5 and TRBJ1-1; 7 bases map to TRBD1. Germline V gene data show CDR1 as MNHEY and CDR2 as SVGAGI. The CDR3 contains 14 residues. J lost 6 bases, V lost 2 bases, and 6 bases had no gene match. CDR3 protein: CASSYRGQGAEAFF. The CDR3 region has the DNA TGTGCCAGCAGTTACAGGGGGCAGGGGGCTGAAGCTTTCTTT.

The chain links TRBV2 to TRBJ2-5, with a weak D call TRBD2 (5 bases). Germline loops: CDR1 SNHLY, CDR2 FYNNEI. Trimming left V 6 bases short and J 1 base short, with 15 bases between. This CDR3 has 15 residues. The CDR3 here is CASSQGWESQETQYF. Here the CDR3 DNA reads TGTGCCAGCAGCCAAGGGTGGGAGTCCCAAGAGACCCAGTACTTC. The whole variable domain, remainder taken from reference TRBV2 and TRBJ2-5, is EPEVTQTPSHQVTQMGQEVILRCVPISNHLYFYWYRQILGQKVEFLVSFYNNEISEKSEIFDDQFSVERPDGSNFTLKIRSTKLEDSAMYFCASSQGWESQETQYFGPGTRLLVL.

The V gene is TRBV7-6, the J gene TRBJ2-7; TRBD1 might be the D (6 bases). This CDR3 has 18 amino acids. The V gene's germline CDR1 is SGHVS and CDR2 FNYEAQ. V lost 5 bases and J lost 4, with 27 bases in between. The CDR3 DNA reads TGTGCCAGCAGCCCCCACGAACCCGGGACACATACCGTATACGAGCAGTACTTC. Translating gives CASSPHEPGTHTVYEQYF.

The rearrangement uses TRBV2 and TRBJ2-3; D is perhaps TRBD1 or TRBD2 (6 bases each). Per germline, CDR1 SNHLY and CDR2 FYNNEI. V lost 4 bases to trimming and J lost 1 base, with 12 bases between them. CDR3 length: 15 residues. CDR3 in amino acids: CASSVSRGGTDTQYF. The CDR3 region has the DNA TGTGCCAGCAGTGTGTCGAGGGGGGGCACAGATACGCAGTATTTT.

V gene TRBV15 combines with J gene TRBJ1-1, with 11 bases identical to TRBD1. Germline V gene sequence: CDR1 LNHNV, CDR2 YYDKDF (reference sequence). J gave up 5 bases and V 1 base, and 6 bases lay outside the gene matches. The CDR3 contains 16 residues. The CDR3 DNA reads TGTGCCACCAGCAGAGGGACAGGGGGCCAAGGGACTGAAGCTTTCTTT. Protein: CATSRGTGGQGTEAFF.

This clonotype was found once. The genes are TRBV10-3 and TRBJ1-3; D is unclear. Germline V gene sequence: CDR1 ENHRY, CDR2 SYGVKD. Trimming shortened V by 4 bases and J by 10 bases, and 14 bases separated the two germline ends. The CDR3 is 13 residues long. As DNA, the CDR3 is TGTGCCATCAGTGGGACTAGCGGAGAGACCATATATTTT. Protein product: CAISGTSGETIYF.

J is TRBJ2-5 and V is TRBV19; D is unclear. CDR3 length: 13 residues. Germline V gives CDR1 LNHDA, CDR2 SQIVND (reference sequence). Trimming pared 6 bases from V and 1 base from J, leaving 9 bases between. The CDR3 nucleotides read TGTGCCAGTAGAATCCAGACCCAAGAGACCCAGTACTTC. It yields the protein CASRIQTQETQYF.

The chain is built from TRBV7-9 and TRBJ1-5; D not certain. In germline, CDR1 is SEHNR, CDR2 FQNEAQ (reference sequence). V was clipped by 6 bases and J by 6 bases, with 24 bases between them. The CDR3 loop spans 17 amino acids. The CDR3 here is CASRGRQRICNCQPQHF. Written as DNA, the CDR3 is TGTGCCAGCAGGGGCCGTCAACGGATCTGCAATTGTCAGCCCCAGCATTTT.

This clonotype has a count of ten or more. The chain links TRBV11-2 to TRBJ1-6; perhaps TRBD1 as D (5 bases). There are 15 residues in the CDR3. The V gene's germline CDR1 is SGHAT and CDR2 FQNNGV. The V gene lost 1 base and the J gene lost 6 bases, with 10 bases spanning the gap. The CDR3 DNA follows: TGTGCCAGCAGCTTAGGTACAGGAGCTAATTCACCCCTCCACTTT. Encoded protein: CASSLGTGANSPLHF.